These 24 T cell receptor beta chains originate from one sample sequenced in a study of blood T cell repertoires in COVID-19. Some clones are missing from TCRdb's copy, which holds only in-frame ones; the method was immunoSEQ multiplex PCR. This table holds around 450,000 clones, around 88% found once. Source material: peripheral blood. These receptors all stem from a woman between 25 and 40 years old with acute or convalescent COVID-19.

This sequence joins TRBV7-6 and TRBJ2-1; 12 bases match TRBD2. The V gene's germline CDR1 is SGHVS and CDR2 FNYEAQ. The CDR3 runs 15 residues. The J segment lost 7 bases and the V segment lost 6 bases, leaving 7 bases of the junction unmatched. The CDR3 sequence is CASRALAGGRNEQFF. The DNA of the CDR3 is TGTGCCAGCAGAGCCCTAGCGGGGGGGCGGAATGAGCAGTTCTTC.

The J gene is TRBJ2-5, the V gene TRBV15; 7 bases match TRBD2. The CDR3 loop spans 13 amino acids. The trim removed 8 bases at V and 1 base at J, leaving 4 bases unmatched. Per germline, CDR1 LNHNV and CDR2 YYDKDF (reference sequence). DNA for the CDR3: TGTGCCACCCGTCGGGGGGTCCAAGAGACCCAGTACTTC. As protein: CATRRGVQETQYF.

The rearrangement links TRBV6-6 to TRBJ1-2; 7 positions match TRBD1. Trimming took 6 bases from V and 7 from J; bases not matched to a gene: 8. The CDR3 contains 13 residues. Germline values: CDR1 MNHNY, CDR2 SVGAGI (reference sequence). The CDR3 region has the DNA TGTGCCAGCAGGTATCGGGACAGTCTTGGCTACACCTTC. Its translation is CASRYRDSLGYTF.

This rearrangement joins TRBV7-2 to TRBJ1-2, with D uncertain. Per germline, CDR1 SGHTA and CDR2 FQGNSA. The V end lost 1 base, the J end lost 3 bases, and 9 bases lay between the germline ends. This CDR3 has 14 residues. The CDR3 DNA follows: TGTGCCAGCAGCTTAGGTCCGGGGTACTATGGCTACACCTTC. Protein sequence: CASSLGPGYYGYTF.

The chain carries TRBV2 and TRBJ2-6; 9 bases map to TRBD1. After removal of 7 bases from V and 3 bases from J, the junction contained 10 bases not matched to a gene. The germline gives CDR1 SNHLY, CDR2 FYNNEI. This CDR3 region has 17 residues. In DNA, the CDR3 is TGTGCCAGCAAAGGGACAGGGATGGTGGATGGGGCCAACGTCCTGACTTTC. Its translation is CASKGTGMVDGANVLTF.

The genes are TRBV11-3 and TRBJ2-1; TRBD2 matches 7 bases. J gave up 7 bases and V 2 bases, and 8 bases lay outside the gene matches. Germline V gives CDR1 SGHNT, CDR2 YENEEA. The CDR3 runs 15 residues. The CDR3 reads CASSLNPSGWNEQFF. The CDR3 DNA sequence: TGTGCCAGCAGCTTAAATCCTAGCGGTTGGAATGAGCAGTTCTTC.

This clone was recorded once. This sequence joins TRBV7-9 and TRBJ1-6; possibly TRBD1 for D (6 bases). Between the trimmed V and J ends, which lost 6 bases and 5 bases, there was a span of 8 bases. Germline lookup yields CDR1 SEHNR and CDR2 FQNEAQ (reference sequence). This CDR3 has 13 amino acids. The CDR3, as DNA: TGTGCCAGCAGAAACAGGGATAATTCACCCCTCCACTTT. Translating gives CASRNRDNSPLHF.

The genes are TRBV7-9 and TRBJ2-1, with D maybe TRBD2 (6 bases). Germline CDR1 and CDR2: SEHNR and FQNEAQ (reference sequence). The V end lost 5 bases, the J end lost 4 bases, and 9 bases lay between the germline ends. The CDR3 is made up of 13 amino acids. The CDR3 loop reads CASSRSGYNEQFF. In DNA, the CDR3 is TGTGCCAGCAGCCGAAGCGGGTACAATGAGCAGTTCTTC.

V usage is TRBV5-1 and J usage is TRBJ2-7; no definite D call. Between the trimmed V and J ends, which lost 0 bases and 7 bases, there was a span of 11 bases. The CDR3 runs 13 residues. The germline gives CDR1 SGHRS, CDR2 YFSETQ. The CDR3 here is CASSLGGPREQYF. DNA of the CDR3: TGCGCCAGCAGCTTGGGCGGTCCTCGGGAGCAGTACTTC.

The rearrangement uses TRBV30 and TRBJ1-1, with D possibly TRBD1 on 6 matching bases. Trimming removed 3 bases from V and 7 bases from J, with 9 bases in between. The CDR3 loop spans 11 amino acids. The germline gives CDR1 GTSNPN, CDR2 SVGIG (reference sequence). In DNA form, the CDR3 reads TGTGCCTGGAGGAAGGACAGTGAAGCTTTCTTT. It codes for CAWRKDSEAFF.

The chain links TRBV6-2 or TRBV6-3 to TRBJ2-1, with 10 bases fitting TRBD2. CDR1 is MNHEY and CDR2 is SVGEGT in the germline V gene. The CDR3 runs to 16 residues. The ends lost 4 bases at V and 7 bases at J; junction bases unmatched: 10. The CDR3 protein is CASSLRSGGAQNEQFF. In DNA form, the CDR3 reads TGTGCCAGCAGTTTGCGGAGCGGGGGGGCCCAAAATGAGCAGTTCTTC.

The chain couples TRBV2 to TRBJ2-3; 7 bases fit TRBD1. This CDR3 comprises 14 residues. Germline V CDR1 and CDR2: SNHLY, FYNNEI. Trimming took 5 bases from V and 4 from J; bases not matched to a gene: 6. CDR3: CASSPDRTPDTQYF. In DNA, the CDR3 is TGTGCCAGCAGTCCGGACAGGACCCCAGATACGCAGTATTTT.

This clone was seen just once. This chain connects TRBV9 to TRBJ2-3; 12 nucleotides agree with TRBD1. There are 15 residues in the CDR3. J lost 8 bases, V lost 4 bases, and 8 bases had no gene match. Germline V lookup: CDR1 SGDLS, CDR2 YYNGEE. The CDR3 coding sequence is TGTGCCAGCAGCAACAAGGGACAGGGGGCTGTTACGCAGTATTTT. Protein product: CASSNKGQGAVTQYF.

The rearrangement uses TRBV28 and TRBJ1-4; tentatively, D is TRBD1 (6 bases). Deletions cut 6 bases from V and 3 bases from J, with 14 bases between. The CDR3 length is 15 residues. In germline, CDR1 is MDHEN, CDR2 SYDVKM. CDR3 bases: TGTGCCAGCAGGATCCAACAGGGTCCTAATGAAAAACTGTTTTTT. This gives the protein CASRIQQGPNEKLFF.

The chain's CDR3 is CASSQEPYLTDTQYF. In DNA, the CDR3 is TGTGCCAGCAGCCAAGAGCCCTATCTCACAGATACGCAGTATTTT. The chain employs TRBV9 and TRBJ2-3, with no clear D. This CDR3 spans 15 amino acids. Germline lookup yields CDR1 SGDLS and CDR2 YYNGEE. Trimming stripped 4 bases from V and 2 bases from J, with 14 bases between.

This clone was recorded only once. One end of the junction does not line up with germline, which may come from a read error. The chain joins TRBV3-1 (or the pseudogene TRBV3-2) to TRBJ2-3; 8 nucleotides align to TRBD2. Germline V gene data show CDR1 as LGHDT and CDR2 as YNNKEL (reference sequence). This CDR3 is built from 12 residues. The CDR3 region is CASSQGIARGVF. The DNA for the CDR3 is TGTGCCAGCAGCCAAGGGATAGCGCGGGGGGTTTTT.

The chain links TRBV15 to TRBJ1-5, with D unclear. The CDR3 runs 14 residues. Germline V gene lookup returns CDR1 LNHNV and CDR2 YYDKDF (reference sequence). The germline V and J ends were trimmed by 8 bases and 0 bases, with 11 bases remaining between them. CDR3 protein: CATLDTYSNQPQHF. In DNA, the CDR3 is TGTGCCACCCTCGACACGTATAGCAATCAGCCCCAGCATTTT.

DNA for the CDR3: TGTGCCAGCAGTGGGACAGGGGTTAGAGGCAATCAGCCCCAGCATTTT. As protein: CASSGTGVRGNQPQHF. The chain couples TRBV2 to TRBJ1-5, with TRBD1 matching over 9 bases. Per germline, CDR1 SNHLY and CDR2 FYNNEI. This CDR3 is built from 16 residues. The trim removed 4 bases at V and 2 bases at J, leaving 6 bases unmatched. Full variable domain (remainder filled in from reference TRBV2 and TRBJ1-5): EPEVTQTPSHQVTQMGQEVILRCVPISNHLYFYWYRQILGQKVEFLVSFYNNEISEKSEIFDDQFSVERPDGSNFTLKIRSTKLEDSAMYFCASSGTGVRGNQPQHFGDGTRLSIL.

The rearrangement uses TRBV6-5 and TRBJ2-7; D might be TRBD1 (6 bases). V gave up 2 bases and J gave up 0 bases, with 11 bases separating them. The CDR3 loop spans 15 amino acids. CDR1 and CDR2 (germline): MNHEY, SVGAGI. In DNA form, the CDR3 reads TGTGCCAGCAGTTACGGGACACCGAGCTCCTACGAGCAGTACTTC. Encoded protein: CASSYGTPSSYEQYF.

Written as DNA, the CDR3 is TGTGCCAGCACAAACTCTCCTGGGGCCAACGTCCTGACTTTC. This codes for CASTNSPGANVLTF. The chain joins TRBV2 to TRBJ2-6; the D is unclear. Trimming shortened V by 7 bases and J by 2 bases, and 9 bases separated the two germline ends. The CDR3 extends over 14 amino acids. The germline CDR1 and CDR2 sequences are SNHLY and FYNNEI.

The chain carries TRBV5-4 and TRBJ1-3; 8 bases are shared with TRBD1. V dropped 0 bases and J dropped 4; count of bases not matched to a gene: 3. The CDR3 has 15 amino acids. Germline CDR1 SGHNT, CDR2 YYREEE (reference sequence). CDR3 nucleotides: TGTGCCAGCAGCTTGGAGGCAGGGGGCGGAAACACCATATATTTT. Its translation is CASSLEAGGGNTIYF.

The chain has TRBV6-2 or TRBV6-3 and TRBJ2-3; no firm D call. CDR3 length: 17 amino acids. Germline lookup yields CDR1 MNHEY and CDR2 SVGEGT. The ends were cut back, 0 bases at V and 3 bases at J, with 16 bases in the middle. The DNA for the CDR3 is TGTGCCAGCAGTTACTCTGAGTGGGCTTCAGAGACAGATACGCAGTATTTT. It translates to CASSYSEWASETDTQYF.

Here the CDR3 reads CASSYWLAEVIGELFF. The CDR3 region has the DNA TGTGCCAGCAGTTACTGGCTAGCCGAAGTTATCGGGGAGCTGTTTTTT. The chain joins TRBV6-7 to TRBJ2-2; D might be TRBD2 (5 bases). TRBV6-7 is filed as an ORF, its function uncertain. Trimming took off 1 base at V and 7 bases at J, with 16 bases between the two ends. CDR3 length equals 16 residues.

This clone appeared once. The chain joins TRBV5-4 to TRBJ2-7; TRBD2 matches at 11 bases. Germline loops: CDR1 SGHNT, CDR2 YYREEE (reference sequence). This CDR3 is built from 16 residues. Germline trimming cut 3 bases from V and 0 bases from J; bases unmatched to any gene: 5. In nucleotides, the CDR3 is TGTGCCAGCAGCTGGGCTAGCGGGGGGAGCTCCTACGAGCAGTACTTC. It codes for CASSWASGGSSYEQYF.